This entry lists 3 T cell receptor beta chains sequenced from one sample in a study of neurological immune-mediated disorders. TCRdb redid the calling of the 5' RACE reads with MiXCR, one entry per CDR3 protein. The repertoire holds around 40,000 distinct CDR3 sequences, with 7% to 8.5% as singletons. Sequenced: CD4+ T cells from blood. These receptor sequences come from a man in his fifties or sixties in good health.

This clonotype came up many times. CDR3 protein: CSAGQGRTYEQYF. CDR3 coding DNA: TGCAGTGCCGGACAGGGGCGTACCTACGAGCAGTACTTC. V is TRBV20-1 and J is TRBJ2-7; 9 positions match TRBD1. The germline CDR1 and CDR2 sequences are DFQATT and SNEGSKA (reference sequence). The CDR3 loop spans 13 amino acids. The ends lost 6 bases at V and 2 bases at J; junction bases unmatched: 5.

Concerning this clonotype: The junction differs from germline at one of its ends, possibly a read error. The gene calls are TRBV12-3 or TRBV12-4 and TRBJ2-5; 7 bases line up with TRBD1. CDR3 length equals 13 residues. CDR3 region: CASRPQGRETHYF. The CDR3 bases are TGTGCCAGCAGACCACAGGGGCGAGAGACCCATTATTTC.

This clonotype was picked up many times. CDR3 DNA sequence: TGTGCCAGCAGCTCCGGGGGCGATGAGCAGTTCTTC. This encodes CASSSGGDEQFF. J is TRBJ2-1 and V is TRBV28, with D possibly called TRBD1 or TRBD2 (6 bases each). CDR3 length equals 12 residues. V lost 6 bases and J lost 8, with 11 bases in between. Germline CDR1 MDHEN, CDR2 SYDVKM.